Listed below are T cell receptor beta chains from one sample, sequenced in a study of human T cells and chemical hapten exposure. MiXCR was run by TCRdb on the 5' RACE reads, yielding one entry per CDR3 protein. The data show some 150,000 distinct CDR3 sequences, about 4.3% seen once. These TCRs come from a female donor in good health. Each CDR3 is given with its conserved first and last residue. The D gene is left open where the match is weak. Where a row states a size, it is once, few, many or the class of an expanded clone; other rows omit it.

d_call: TRBD1; j_call: TRBJ2-1; v_call: TRBV7-2; clone_size: many; cdr3_nt: TGTGCCAGCAGCCTCCCACCGACAGGGTTCGGCAATGAGCAGTTCTTC; cdr3_aa: CASSLPPTGFGNEQFF
d_call: TRBD1; j_call: TRBJ2-2; v_call: TRBV5-1; clone_size: many; cdr3_nt: TGCGCCAGCCGCGTCAGGGGACAGACCACCGGGGAGCTGTTTTTT; cdr3_aa: CASRVRGQTTGELFF
d_call: NA; j_call: TRBJ2-1; v_call: TRBV30; clone_size: many; cdr3_nt: TGTGCCTGGAGCCACGGACGAGACAATGAGCAGTTCTTC; cdr3_aa: CAWSHGRDNEQFF
d_call: NA; j_call: TRBJ2-3; v_call: TRBV7-3; clone_size: many; cdr3_nt: TGTGCCAGCAGCCCCCAGGGACACCGCACAGATACGCAGTATTTT; cdr3_aa: CASSPQGHRTDTQYF
d_call: NA; j_call: TRBJ2-5; v_call: TRBV6-1; clone_size: NA; cdr3_nt: TGTGCCAGCAGTGAAAACCGTGTCTCGGCCCAGTACTTC; cdr3_aa: CASSENRVSAQYF
d_call: NA; j_call: TRBJ2-1; v_call: TRBV5-4; clone_size: NA; cdr3_nt: TGTGCCAGCAGCTCTACAGGGTTCGGACAGTTCTTC; cdr3_aa: CASSSTGFGQFF
d_call: TRBD1; j_call: TRBJ1-5; v_call: TRBV12-3/TRBV12-4; clone_size: NA; cdr3_nt: TGTGCCAGCAGTTGGGGACAGGGTAGGGGTCAGCCCCAGCATTTT; cdr3_aa: CASSWGQGRGQPQHF
d_call: NA; j_call: TRBJ2-5; v_call: TRBV6-6; clone_size: many; cdr3_nt: TGTGCCAGCAGTTACGGGCTGGCCATGGGAGAGACCCAGTACTTC; cdr3_aa: CASSYGLAMGETQYF
d_call: NA; j_call: TRBJ1-3; v_call: TRBV7-8; clone_size: many; cdr3_nt: TGTGCCAGCAGCTTAGTCCCGGAGGGATACTCTGGAAACACCATATATTTT; cdr3_aa: CASSLVPEGYSGNTIYF
d_call: NA; j_call: TRBJ2-1; v_call: TRBV21-1; clone_size: many; cdr3_nt: TGTGCCAGCCCAACCCTCAGCACGGAGCAGTTCTTC; cdr3_aa: CASPTLSTEQFF
d_call: NA; j_call: TRBJ1-2; v_call: TRBV4-3; clone_size: many; cdr3_nt: TGCGCCAGCAGCCAAGATTACGACACAGGGAGCTATGGCTACACCTTC; cdr3_aa: CASSQDYDTGSYGYTF
d_call: NA; j_call: TRBJ1-1; v_call: TRBV6-5; clone_size: many; cdr3_nt: TGTGCCAGCAGTTTTCGCGAGGGGAGGACTGAAGCTTTCTTT; cdr3_aa: CASSFREGRTEAFF
d_call: TRBD2; j_call: TRBJ2-1; v_call: TRBV12-5; clone_size: few; cdr3_nt: TGTGCTAGTGGTGAGACTAGCGGGGCAGCCTCCTACAATGAGCAGTTCTTC; cdr3_aa: CASGETSGAASYNEQFF
d_call: TRBD1; j_call: TRBJ1-1; v_call: TRBV7-8; clone_size: many; cdr3_nt: TGTGCCAGCAGCCTTTCCTCCAGGGGGCTCGGTGGAACTGAAGCTTTCTTT; cdr3_aa: CASSLSSRGLGGTEAFF
d_call: NA; j_call: TRBJ2-5; v_call: TRBV20-1; clone_size: many; cdr3_nt: TGCAGTGGACACAGACAAGAGACCCAGTACTTC; cdr3_aa: CSGHRQETQYF
d_call: NA; j_call: TRBJ1-2; v_call: TRBV20-1; clone_size: many; cdr3_nt: TGCAGTGCCATCGCGCGGTCGCAGACCTATGGCTACACCTTC; cdr3_aa: CSAIARSQTYGYTF
d_call: NA; j_call: TRBJ2-3; v_call: TRBV7-2; clone_size: many; cdr3_nt: TGTGCCAGCAGTCTTACCCCCCAGGGGTCAGATACGCAGTATTTT; cdr3_aa: CASSLTPQGSDTQYF
d_call: NA; j_call: TRBJ2-2; v_call: TRBV6-5; clone_size: many; cdr3_nt: TGTGCCACAAGTCGCACCGGGGAGCTGTTTTTT; cdr3_aa: CATSRTGELFF
d_call: TRBD2; j_call: TRBJ2-1; v_call: TRBV20-1; clone_size: NA; cdr3_nt: TGCAGTGCTAGAGATCCCAATAGCGGGGGAGGGGATGAGCAGTTCTTC; cdr3_aa: CSARDPNSGGGDEQFF
d_call: TRBD2; j_call: TRBJ2-1; v_call: TRBV7-9; clone_size: many; cdr3_nt: TGTGCCAGCATTGGGCTAGCGGCCTACAATGAGCAGTTCTTC; cdr3_aa: CASIGLAAYNEQFF
d_call: NA; j_call: TRBJ2-7; v_call: TRBV12-3/TRBV12-4; clone_size: many; cdr3_nt: TGTGCCAGCAGCCGGGGACGACGGAACCCCCGGGAGCAGTACTTC; cdr3_aa: CASSRGRRNPREQYF
d_call: NA; j_call: TRBJ2-4; v_call: TRBV19; clone_size: many; cdr3_nt: TGTGCCAGTATGAGAGACAGGACGGACATTCAGTACTTC; cdr3_aa: CASMRDRTDIQYF
d_call: TRBD1; j_call: TRBJ1-4; v_call: TRBV5-1; clone_size: many; cdr3_nt: TGCGCCAGCAGCGTGGGACAGAACGAGGAAAAACTGTTTTTT; cdr3_aa: CASSVGQNEEKLFF
d_call: TRBD2; j_call: TRBJ2-1; v_call: TRBV7-9; clone_size: NA; cdr3_nt: TGTGCCAGCAGCAGCAGCTTAATTCCCGCGGGGGGGATCAATGAGCAGTTCTTC; cdr3_aa: CASSSSLIPAGGINEQFF
d_call: NA; j_call: TRBJ2-5; v_call: TRBV29-1; clone_size: many; cdr3_nt: TGCAGCGTTGACGAAAAGACCCAGTACTTC; cdr3_aa: CSVDEKTQYF
d_call: NA; j_call: TRBJ2-7; v_call: TRBV7-9; clone_size: many; cdr3_nt: TGTGCCAGCAGCTTAGCCGCCGATTACGGTTTTGCCTACGAGCAGTACTTC; cdr3_aa: CASSLAADYGFAYEQYF
d_call: NA; j_call: TRBJ1-5; v_call: TRBV2; clone_size: few; cdr3_nt: TGTGCCAGCATCGCAGGGCCAGCGAGCAATCAGCCCCAGCATTTT; cdr3_aa: CASIAGPASNQPQHF
d_call: TRBD1; j_call: TRBJ2-5; v_call: TRBV12-3/TRBV12-4; clone_size: many; cdr3_nt: TGTGCCAGCAGTCCCGGGACAGGGGGGGCCAGCCAAGAGACCCAGTACTTC; cdr3_aa: CASSPGTGGASQETQYF
d_call: NA; j_call: TRBJ2-5; v_call: TRBV28; clone_size: few; cdr3_nt: TGTGCCAGCCTCGGGAGAGGGAGGGAGACCCAGTACTTC; cdr3_aa: CASLGRGRETQYF
d_call: NA; j_call: TRBJ1-4; v_call: TRBV5-1; clone_size: many; cdr3_nt: TGCGCCAGCAGCTTGGACGGCAGGGCGGATGAAAAACTGTTTTTT; cdr3_aa: CASSLDGRADEKLFF
d_call: NA; j_call: TRBJ1-1; v_call: TRBV6-6; clone_size: NA; cdr3_nt: TGTGCCAGCAGTTACTCAGGGTGTAGGACTGAAGCTTTCTTT; cdr3_aa: CASSYSGCRTEAFF
d_call: TRBD1; j_call: TRBJ1-3; v_call: TRBV7-9; clone_size: many; cdr3_nt: TGTGCCAGCAGCTCGGGACAGACCATCCAAAACACCATATATTTT; cdr3_aa: CASSSGQTIQNTIYF
d_call: NA; j_call: TRBJ1-5; v_call: TRBV28; clone_size: few; cdr3_nt: TGTGCCAGCAGTCCCAGGGCGCAGCCCCAGCATTTT; cdr3_aa: CASSPRAQPQHF
d_call: NA; j_call: TRBJ2-7; v_call: TRBV5-4; clone_size: NA; cdr3_nt: TGTGCCAGCAGCCTCTGGGACCGGTACTCCTACGAGCAGTACTTC; cdr3_aa: CASSLWDRYSYEQYF
d_call: NA; j_call: TRBJ2-1; v_call: TRBV12-3/TRBV12-4; clone_size: many; cdr3_nt: TGTGCCAGCAGTCCCAGCCCGAGCTCCTACAATGAGCAGTTCTTC; cdr3_aa: CASSPSPSSYNEQFF
d_call: NA; j_call: TRBJ2-6; v_call: TRBV18; clone_size: many; cdr3_nt: TGTGCCAGCTCACCAAATAGGCCGTCCCTCCTCCCCTCTGGGGCCAACGTCCTGACTTTC; cdr3_aa: CASSPNRPSLLPSGANVLTF
d_call: TRBD2; j_call: TRBJ2-1; v_call: TRBV6-5; clone_size: many; cdr3_nt: TGTGCCAGCAGTTTTGACGGGGGGGCGAACAATGAGCAGTTCTTC; cdr3_aa: CASSFDGGANNEQFF
d_call: NA; j_call: TRBJ2-7; v_call: TRBV20-1; clone_size: many; cdr3_nt: TGCAGTGCTAGATCTGTAAGCTCCTACGAGCAGTACTTC; cdr3_aa: CSARSVSSYEQYF
d_call: NA; j_call: TRBJ1-5; v_call: TRBV20-1; clone_size: few; cdr3_nt: TGCAGTGCCGCGACAGTTAATAGCAATCAGCCCCAGCATTTT; cdr3_aa: CSAATVNSNQPQHF
d_call: TRBD2; j_call: TRBJ2-5; v_call: TRBV5-1; clone_size: NA; cdr3_nt: TGCGCCAGCAGCTTTGGACTAGCGGGGGGCAGACCGTACCAAGAGACCCAGTACTTC; cdr3_aa: CASSFGLAGGRPYQETQYF
d_call: TRBD1; j_call: TRBJ1-2; v_call: TRBV7-9; clone_size: many; cdr3_nt: TGTGCCAGCAGCCGGACAGGAAAGTCGAATGGCTACACCTTC; cdr3_aa: CASSRTGKSNGYTF
d_call: NA; j_call: TRBJ2-1; v_call: TRBV20-1; clone_size: many; cdr3_nt: TGCAGTGCCCCTTTCGTGGCAGGCAATGAGCAGTTCTTC; cdr3_aa: CSAPFVAGNEQFF
d_call: NA; j_call: TRBJ2-1; v_call: TRBV18; clone_size: many; cdr3_nt: TGTGCCAGCTTAGTCGACAGTGGTGAGCAGTTCTTC; cdr3_aa: CASLVDSGEQFF
d_call: NA; j_call: TRBJ2-3; v_call: TRBV12-3/TRBV12-4; clone_size: many; cdr3_nt: TGTGCCAGCAGCCGTAGACACACTCCAGACACAGATACGCAGTATTTT; cdr3_aa: CASSRRHTPDTDTQYF
d_call: NA; j_call: TRBJ2-7; v_call: TRBV12-3/TRBV12-4; clone_size: many; cdr3_nt: TGTGCCAGCAGTCTGAGGGGAGTCCCCGAGCAGTACTTC; cdr3_aa: CASSLRGVPEQYF
d_call: NA; j_call: TRBJ2-4; v_call: TRBV10-3; clone_size: many; cdr3_nt: TGTGCCATCAGTGAGGCAGGGGACAAAGGCATTCAGTACTTC; cdr3_aa: CAISEAGDKGIQYF
d_call: TRBD1; j_call: TRBJ2-3; v_call: TRBV25-1; clone_size: NA; cdr3_nt: TGTGCCAGCAGTGGGGTTACAGGGGGAGCAGATACGCAGTATTTT; cdr3_aa: CASSGVTGGADTQYF
d_call: NA; j_call: TRBJ2-7; v_call: TRBV7-9; clone_size: many; cdr3_nt: TGTGCCAGCACCCCTAATTCCTACGAGCAGTACTTC; cdr3_aa: CASTPNSYEQYF
d_call: NA; j_call: TRBJ2-7; v_call: TRBV10-3; clone_size: many; cdr3_nt: TGTGCCATCAGTGAGGTGGGGACACCCACGTACTACGAGCAGTACTTC; cdr3_aa: CAISEVGTPTYYEQYF
d_call: NA; j_call: TRBJ1-1; v_call: TRBV28; clone_size: NA; cdr3_nt: TGTGCCAGCAGAACTCCCCGGGCATCCAGAACTGAAGCTTTCTTT; cdr3_aa: CASRTPRASRTEAFF
d_call: NA; j_call: TRBJ2-3; v_call: TRBV10-3; clone_size: many; cdr3_nt: TGTGCCATCAGTGAGTCGGTCGAGCGGACGCAGTATTTT; cdr3_aa: CAISESVERTQYF
d_call: NA; j_call: TRBJ2-7; v_call: TRBV2; clone_size: few; cdr3_nt: TGTGCCAGCAGTGAACTTGGCAGAGTGTACGAGCAGTACTTC; cdr3_aa: CASSELGRVYEQYF
d_call: NA; j_call: TRBJ2-4; v_call: TRBV28; clone_size: many; cdr3_nt: TGTGCCAGCAGTTGTTCAGGGAAAAACATTCAGTACTTC; cdr3_aa: CASSCSGKNIQYF
d_call: NA; j_call: TRBJ2-2; v_call: TRBV29-1; clone_size: NA; cdr3_nt: TGCAGCGTTTATTTCAGTGGGAGTGGATCGGGGCCGAACACCGGGGAGCTGTTTTTT; cdr3_aa: CSVYFSGSGSGPNTGELFF
d_call: TRBD2; j_call: TRBJ2-6; v_call: TRBV20-1; clone_size: many; cdr3_nt: TGCAGTGCTAGCGCGGGAGGCCCTGGGGCCAACGTCCTGACTTTC; cdr3_aa: CSASAGGPGANVLTF
d_call: NA; j_call: TRBJ2-2; v_call: TRBV5-6; clone_size: many; cdr3_nt: TGTGCCAGCAGCACCTACCGACTGGATAGGCCCGGGGAGCTGTTTTTT; cdr3_aa: CASSTYRLDRPGELFF